This T cell receptor beta chain was sequenced in a study of CD8+ T cells in alopecia areata. Study-wide points: Significant decreases in scalp clonality and expanded CD8+ clones followed tofacitinib treatment.

The treatment was: oral pan-JAK inhibitor, 5-10 mg twice daily. Many counts were recorded for this clone. Its antigen remains unknown. Deletions cut 6 bases from V and 7 bases from J, with 10 bases between. Per germline, CDR1 SGHTA and CDR2 FQGTGA. CDR3 length equals 13 residues. cDNA serving as the sequencing template came from extracted, reverse transcribed RNA. Libraries were prepared by immunoSEQ multiplex PCR; TCRdb keeps only in-frame clonotypes and omits some of them. The repertoire has about 210,000 clones, approximately 65% of them found once; the top ten carry over 1%. The material sequenced was CD4+ T cells sorted from blood, taken at week 44, from a patient treated with tofacitinib. The TCR was taken from a human donor with alopecia areata. The genes are TRBV7-3 and TRBJ1-6; no clear D gene. CDR3 amino acids: CASSPNPNSPLHF. The DNA for the CDR3 is TGTGCCAGCAGTCCAAACCCGAATTCACCCCTCCACTTT.